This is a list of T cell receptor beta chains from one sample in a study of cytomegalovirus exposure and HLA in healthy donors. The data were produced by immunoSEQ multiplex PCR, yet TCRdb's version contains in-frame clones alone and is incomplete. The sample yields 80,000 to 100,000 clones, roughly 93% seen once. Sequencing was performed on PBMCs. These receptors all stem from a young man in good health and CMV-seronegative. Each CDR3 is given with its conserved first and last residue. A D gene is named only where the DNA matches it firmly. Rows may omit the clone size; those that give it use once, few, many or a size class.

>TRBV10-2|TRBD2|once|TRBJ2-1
CASTPGLVYNEQFF
TGCGCCAGCACCCCGGGACTAGTGTACAATGAGCAGTTCTTC
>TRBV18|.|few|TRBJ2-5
CASCQGKETQYF
TGTGCCAGCTGCCAGGGTAAAGAGACCCAGTACTTC
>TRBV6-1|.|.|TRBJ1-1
CASSETGNTEAFF
TGTGCCAGCAGTGAGACGGGGAACACTGAAGCTTTCTTT
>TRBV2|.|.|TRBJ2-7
CASSQTYEQYF
TGTGCCAGCTCCCAAACCTACGAGCAGTACTTC
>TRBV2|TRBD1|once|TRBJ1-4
CATSGTGGLVGEKLFF
TGTGCCACCTCCGGGACAGGGGGCCTGGTTGGTGAAAAACTGTTTTTT
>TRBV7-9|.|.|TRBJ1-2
CASSLLTAVYGYTF
TGTGCCAGCAGCTTACTGACAGCTGTATATGGCTACACCTTC
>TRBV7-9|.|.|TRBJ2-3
CASSLEQGQAF
TGTGCCAGCAGCTTAGAGCAGGGGCAAGCTTTT
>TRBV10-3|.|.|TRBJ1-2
CAISEGHGLRVYGYTF
TGTGCCATCAGTGAGGGACACGGGCTCCGGGTCTATGGCTACACCTTC
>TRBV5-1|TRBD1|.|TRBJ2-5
CASSPGTGSTQETQYF
TGCGCCAGCAGCCCGGGGACAGGAAGTACTCAAGAGACCCAGTACTTC
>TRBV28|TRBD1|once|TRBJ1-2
CASSLPPDRGQGGYTF
TGTGCCAGCAGTTTACCCCCGGACAGGGGGCAGGGTGGCTACACCTTC
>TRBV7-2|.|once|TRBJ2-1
CASSLGSGANNEQFF
TGTGCCAGCAGCTTAGGAAGCGGAGCAAACAATGAGCAGTTCTTC
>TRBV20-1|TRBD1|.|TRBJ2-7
CSANQGDEQYF
TGCAGTGCAAATCAGGGGGACGAGCAGTACTTC
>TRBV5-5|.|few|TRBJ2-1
CASSSADRHNEQFF
TGTGCCAGCAGCTCTGCGGACAGACACAATGAGCAGTTCTTC
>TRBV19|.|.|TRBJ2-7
CASSIRIGGARSSYEQYF
TGTGCCAGTAGTATACGGATTGGCGGGGCTAGAAGCTCCTACGAGCAGTACTTC
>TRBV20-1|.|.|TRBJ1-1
CSARDLSRAFF
TGCAGTGCTAGAGATTTATCGCGGGCTTTCTTT
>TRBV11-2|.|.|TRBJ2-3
CASSLDRTRGTRNTDTQYF
TGTGCCAGCAGCTTAGATCGGACAAGGGGGACCAGGAACACAGATACGCAGTATTTT
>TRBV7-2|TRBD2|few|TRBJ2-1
CASTRREGLRDEQFF
TGTGCCAGCACCAGGCGGGAGGGTTTAAGGGATGAGCAGTTCTTC
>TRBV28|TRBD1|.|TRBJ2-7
CASIKQGVGYEQYF
TGTGCCAGCATAAAGCAGGGGGTCGGGTACGAGCAGTACTTC
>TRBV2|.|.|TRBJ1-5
CASRGSQSSNQPQHF
TGTGCCAGCAGAGGGAGTCAGAGTAGCAATCAGCCCCAGCATTTT
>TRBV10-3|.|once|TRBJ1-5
CAINLQQPQHF
TGTGCCATCAACCTACAGCAGCCCCAGCATTTT
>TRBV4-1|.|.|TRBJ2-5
CASSQEDTIQVDQYF
TGCGCCAGCAGCCAAGAGGACACTATCCAAGTCGACCAGTACTTC
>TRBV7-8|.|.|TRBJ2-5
CASSLVRGTQETQYF
TGTGCCAGCAGCTTAGTGCGGGGAACCCAAGAGACCCAGTACTTC
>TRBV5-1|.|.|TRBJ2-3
CASSERTGDTQYF
TGCGCCAGCAGCGAACGGACTGGAGATACGCAGTATTTT
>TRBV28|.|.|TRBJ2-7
CASSLLTPYEQYF
TGTGCCAGCAGTTTATTGACACCCTACGAGCAGTACTTC
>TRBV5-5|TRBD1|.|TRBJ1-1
CASSFLASGTENTEAFF
TGTGCCAGCAGCTTTCTAGCCTCCGGGACAGAGAACACTGAAGCTTTCTTT
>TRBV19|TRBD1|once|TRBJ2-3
CASSIDYRGYTTSDTQYF
TGTGCCAGTAGTATAGATTACAGGGGCTATACCACGTCAGATACGCAGTATTTT
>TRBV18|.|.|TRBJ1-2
CASSPSGSTLAGYTF
TGTGCCAGCTCACCTAGCGGCAGTACTCTTGCTGGCTACACCTTC
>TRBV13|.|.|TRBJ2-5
CASSQRGGVETQYF
TGTGCCAGCAGCCAGAGGGGGGGCGTGGAGACCCAGTACTTC
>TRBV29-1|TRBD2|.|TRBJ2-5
CSVAHRLAGSQETQYF
TGCAGCGTTGCCCACCGACTAGCGGGGAGCCAAGAGACCCAGTACTTC
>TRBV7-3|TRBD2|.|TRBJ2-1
CASSFGGEHYNEQFF
TGTGCCAGCAGCTTTGGGGGGGAACACTACAATGAGCAGTTCTTC
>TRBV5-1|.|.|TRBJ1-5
CASSLDGISNQPQHF
TGCGCCAGCAGCTTGGACGGTATTAGCAATCAGCCCCAGCATTTT
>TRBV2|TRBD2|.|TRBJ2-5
CAEGWRGGERETQYF
TGTGCCGAGGGGTGGCGGGGGGGCGAACGAGAGACCCAGTACTTC
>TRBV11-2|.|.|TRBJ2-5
CASSLGGALQETQYF
TGTGCCAGCAGCTTAGGTGGGGCTCTCCAAGAGACCCAGTACTTC
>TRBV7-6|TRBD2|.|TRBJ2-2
CASSSGTSANTGELFF
TGTGCCAGCAGCTCGGGGACTAGCGCGAACACCGGGGAGCTGTTTTTT
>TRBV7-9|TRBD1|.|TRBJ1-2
CASSFTGQEVNGYTF
TGTGCCAGCAGCTTTACAGGACAGGAGGTGAATGGCTACACCTTC
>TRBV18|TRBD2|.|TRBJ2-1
CASSRRSGDVTRYEQFF
TGTGCCAGCTCTCGGCGAAGCGGGGATGTTACTAGGTATGAGCAGTTCTTC
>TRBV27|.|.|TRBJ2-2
CASSSELGWFIGELFF
TGTGCCAGCAGTTCGGAGCTCGGTTGGTTCATAGGGGAGCTGTTTTTT
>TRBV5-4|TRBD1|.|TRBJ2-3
CASSPTGATDTQYF
TGTGCCAGCAGCCCTACAGGGGCCACAGATACGCAGTATTTT
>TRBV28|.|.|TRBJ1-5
CASSLLQGNQPQHF
TGTGCCAGCAGTCTCCTACAGGGAAATCAGCCCCAGCATTTT